The TCR beta chain described here comes from a study of beta chain features in type 1 diabetes. Overall study findings and caveats: Naive, central memory and Treg TCRB repertoires appeared more alike in patients than in healthy donors. PCR might favor shorter templates, but any such skew would affect patients and controls equally.

Based on CD45RO/CCR7/CD25/CD127/CD95/CD27, CD4+ regulatory, stem cell-like memory, naive and central memory cells were sorted. In regard to this clone: Its cognate antigen is unknown.

With 1 base clipped from V and 6 bases from J, the junction kept 13 bases outside the gene matches. CDR1 is SEHNR, CDR2 FQNEAQ, per germline (reference sequence). This CDR3 spans 17 amino acids. All of the isolated RNA was reverse transcribed, so expressed TCRB transcripts were sequenced. Some clones are missing from TCRdb's copy, which holds only in-frame ones; the method was immunoSEQ multiplex PCR. The table lists around 250,000 clones, about 25% of them singletons, with approximately 4% in the top ten. This receptor was identified in a man younger than 45 in good health. The V call is TRBV7-9, the J call TRBJ2-3; 7 bases are shared with TRBD1. The sample comprised central memory CD4+ T cells from blood. In nucleotides, the CDR3 is TGTGCCAGCAGCTTAGTTAAGACAGGGATGAGGCCGGATACGCAGTATTTT. Protein sequence: CASSLVKTGMRPDTQYF.